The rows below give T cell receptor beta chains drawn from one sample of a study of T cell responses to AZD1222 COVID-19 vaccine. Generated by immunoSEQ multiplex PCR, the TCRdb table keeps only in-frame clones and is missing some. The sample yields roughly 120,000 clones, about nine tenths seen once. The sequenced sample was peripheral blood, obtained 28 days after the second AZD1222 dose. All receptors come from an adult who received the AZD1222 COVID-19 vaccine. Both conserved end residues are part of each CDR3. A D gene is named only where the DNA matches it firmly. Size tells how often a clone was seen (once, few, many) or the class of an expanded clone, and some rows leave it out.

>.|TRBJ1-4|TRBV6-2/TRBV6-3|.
CASSFRGNNEKLFF
TGTGCCAGCAGTTTCCGGGGCAACAATGAAAAACTGTTTTTT
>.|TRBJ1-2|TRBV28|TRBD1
CASSLPTGGDYGYTF
TGTGCCAGCAGTTTACCGACAGGGGGCGACTATGGCTACACCTTC
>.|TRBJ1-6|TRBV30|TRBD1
CACCKQGEDGSYNSPLHF
TGTGCCTGTTGTAAACAGGGGGAAGACGGTTCCTATAATTCACCCCTCCACTTT
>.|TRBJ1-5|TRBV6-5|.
CASSYTTANNQPQHF
TGTGCCAGCAGTTACACGACAGCGAACAATCAGCCCCAGCATTTT
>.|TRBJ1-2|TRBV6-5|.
CASSYSKGFYGYTF
TGTGCCAGCAGTTACTCCAAGGGTTTTTATGGCTACACCTTC
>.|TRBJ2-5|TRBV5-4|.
CASSLVAVQETQYF
TGTGCCAGCAGCTTGGTGGCAGTCCAAGAGACCCAGTACTTC
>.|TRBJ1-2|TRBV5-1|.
CASSLSGVYGYTF
TGCGCCAGCAGCTTGTCGGGCGTCTATGGCTACACCTTC
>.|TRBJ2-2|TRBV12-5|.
CASGLALGGIETGELFF
TGTGCTAGTGGTCTCGCGTTGGGGGGTATCGAGACCGGGGAGCTGTTTTTT
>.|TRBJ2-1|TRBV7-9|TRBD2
CASRLTSGDYNEQFF
TGTGCCAGCAGGCTTACTAGCGGGGACTACAATGAGCAGTTCTTC
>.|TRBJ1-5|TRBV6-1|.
CASSERGTTYSNQPQHF
TGTGCCAGCAGTGAACGGGGGACGACCTATAGCAATCAGCCCCAGCATTTT
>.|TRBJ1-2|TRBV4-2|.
CASSLYLQGSYGYTF
TGTGCCAGCAGCCTCTACCTCCAGGGTAGCTATGGCTACACCTTC
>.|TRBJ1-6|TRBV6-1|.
CASSEGGRRDGSPLHF
TGTGCCAGCAGTGAAGGGGGCCGCAGGGACGGTTCACCCCTCCACTTT
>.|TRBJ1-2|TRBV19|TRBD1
CASSPQTGDRYGYTF
TGTGCCAGTAGTCCACAGACAGGGGATAGGTATGGCTACACCTTC
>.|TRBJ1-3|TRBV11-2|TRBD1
CASSSQGGDTIYF
TGTGCCAGCAGCTCACAGGGGGGGGACACCATATATTTT
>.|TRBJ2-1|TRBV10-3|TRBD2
CAISDPTSGGHNEQFF
TGTGCCATCAGTGACCCGACTAGCGGGGGACACAATGAGCAGTTCTTC
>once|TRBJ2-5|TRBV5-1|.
CASQNGIQETQYF
TGCGCCAGTCAGAACGGGATCCAAGAGACCCAGTACTTC
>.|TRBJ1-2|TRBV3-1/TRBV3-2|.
CASSQLGGYTF
TGTGCCAGCAGCCAACTGGGAGGCTACACCTTC
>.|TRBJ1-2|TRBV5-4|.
CASSLTGTYGYTF
TGTGCCAGCAGCCTTACAGGGACCTATGGCTACACCTTC
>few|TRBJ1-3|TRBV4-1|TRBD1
CASSQAGTVFGNTIYF
TGCGCCAGCAGCCAAGCTGGGACAGTCTTTGGAAACACCATATATTTT
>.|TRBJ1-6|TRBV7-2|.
CASSPSGYNSPLHF
TGTGCCAGCAGCCCCAGCGGCTATAATTCACCCCTCCACTTT
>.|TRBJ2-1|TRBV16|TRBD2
CASSQSRLIGLAGYNEQFF
TGTGCCAGCAGCCAATCCCGACTAATTGGACTAGCTGGCTACAATGAGCAGTTCTTC
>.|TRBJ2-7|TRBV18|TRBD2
CASSPSGGADEQYF
TGTGCCAGCTCCCCTAGCGGGGGGGCCGACGAGCAGTACTTC
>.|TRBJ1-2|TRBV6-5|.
CASSYSNPPGKNGYTF
TGTGCCAGCAGTTACTCGAATCCGCCGGGCAAGAACGGCTACACCTTC
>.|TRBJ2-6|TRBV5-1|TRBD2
CASSEVTSGLTVLTF
TGCGCCAGCAGCGAAGTTACTAGCGGCCTTACCGTCCTGACTTTC
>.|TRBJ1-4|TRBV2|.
CASSELGVAANEKLFF
TGTGCCAGCAGTGAATTGGGGGTAGCAGCTAATGAAAAACTGTTTTTT
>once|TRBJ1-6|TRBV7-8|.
CASSQNLERINNSPLHF
TGTGCCAGCAGCCAAAACCTCGAGCGGATCAATAATTCACCCCTCCACTTT
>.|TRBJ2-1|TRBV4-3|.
CASSQQTRYNEQFF
TGCGCCAGCAGCCAACAAACAAGGTACAATGAGCAGTTCTTC
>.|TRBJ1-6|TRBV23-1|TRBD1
CASRSPWTGDNSPLHF
TGCGCCAGCAGGTCCCCCTGGACAGGGGATAATTCACCCCTCCACTTT
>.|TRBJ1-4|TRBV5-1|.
CASSLSTNEKLFF
TGCGCCAGCAGCTTGTCTACTAATGAAAAACTGTTTTTT
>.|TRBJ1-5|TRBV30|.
CAWSIRQGLNQPQHF
TGTGCCTGGAGTATTCGGCAGGGGCTCAATCAGCCCCAGCATTTT
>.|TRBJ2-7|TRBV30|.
CAWSGSRYEQYF
TGTGCCTGGAGTGGAAGCCGCTACGAGCAGTACTTC
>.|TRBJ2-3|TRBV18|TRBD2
CASSRNSGGGTDTQYF
TGTGCCAGCTCACGGAATAGCGGGGGGGGCACAGATACGCAGTATTTT
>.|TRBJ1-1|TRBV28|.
CASTIGRLNTEAFF
TGTGCCAGCACCATCGGACGTTTGAACACTGAAGCTTTCTTT
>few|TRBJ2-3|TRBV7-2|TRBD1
CASSWAQGEDTQYF
TGTGCCAGCAGCTGGGCGCAGGGGGAAGATACGCAGTATTTT
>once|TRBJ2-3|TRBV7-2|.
CASSFGADTQYF
TGTGCCAGCAGCTTCGGAGCAGATACGCAGTATTTT
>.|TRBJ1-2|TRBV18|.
CASSPQPGARGYTF
TGTGCCAGCTCACCACAACCAGGGGCGCGTGGCTACACCTTC
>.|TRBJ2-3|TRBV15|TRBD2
CATSRDRAGGSSDTQYF
TGTGCCACCAGCAGAGATCGAGCGGGGGGGAGTTCGGATACGCAGTATTTT
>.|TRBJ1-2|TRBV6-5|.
CASSYRDFNYGYTF
TGTGCCAGCAGTTACCGGGACTTCAACTATGGCTACACCTTC
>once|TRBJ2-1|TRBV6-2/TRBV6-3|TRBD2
CASSYRPPGLAGNNEQFF
TGTGCCAGCAGTTACAGACCCCCAGGACTAGCGGGGAACAATGAGCAGTTCTTC
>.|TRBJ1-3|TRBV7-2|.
CASSPGRFSGNTIYF
TGTGCCAGCAGCCCGGGCCGTTTTTCCGGAAACACCATATATTTT
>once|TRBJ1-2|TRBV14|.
CASSQGRRGRLDGYTF
TGTGCCAGCAGCCAAGGGCGACGGGGACGGCTCGACGGCTACACCTTC
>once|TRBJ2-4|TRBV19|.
CASSLWDLTKNIQYF
TGTGCCAGTAGTCTGTGGGACTTGACCAAAAACATTCAGTACTTC
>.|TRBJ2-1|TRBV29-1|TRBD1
CSVGTGGYNEQFF
TGCAGCGTTGGGACAGGGGGGTACAATGAGCAGTTCTTC
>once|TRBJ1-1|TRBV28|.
CASSLTELNTEAFF
TGTGCCAGCAGTTTGACAGAATTGAACACTGAAGCTTTCTTT
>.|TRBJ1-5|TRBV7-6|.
CASSLTPGGNQPQHF
TGTGCCAGCAGCTTGACCCCGGGGGGCAATCAGCCCCAGCATTTT